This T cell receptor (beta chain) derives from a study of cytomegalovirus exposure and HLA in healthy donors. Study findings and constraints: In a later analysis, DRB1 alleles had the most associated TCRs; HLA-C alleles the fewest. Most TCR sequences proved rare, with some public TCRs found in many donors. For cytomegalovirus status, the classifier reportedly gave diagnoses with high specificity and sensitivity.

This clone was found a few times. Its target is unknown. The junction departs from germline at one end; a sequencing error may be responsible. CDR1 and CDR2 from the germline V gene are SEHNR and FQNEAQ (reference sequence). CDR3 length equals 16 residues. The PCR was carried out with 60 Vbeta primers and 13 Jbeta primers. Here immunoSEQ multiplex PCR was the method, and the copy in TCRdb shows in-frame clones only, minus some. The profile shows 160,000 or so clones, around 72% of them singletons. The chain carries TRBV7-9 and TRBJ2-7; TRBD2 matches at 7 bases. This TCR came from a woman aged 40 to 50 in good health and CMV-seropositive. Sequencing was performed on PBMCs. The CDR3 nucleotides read TGTTCCAGCAGCCCGATGGGTGCCGGGGGGTCCTACGAGCAGTACTTC. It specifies CSSSPMGAGGSYEQYF.